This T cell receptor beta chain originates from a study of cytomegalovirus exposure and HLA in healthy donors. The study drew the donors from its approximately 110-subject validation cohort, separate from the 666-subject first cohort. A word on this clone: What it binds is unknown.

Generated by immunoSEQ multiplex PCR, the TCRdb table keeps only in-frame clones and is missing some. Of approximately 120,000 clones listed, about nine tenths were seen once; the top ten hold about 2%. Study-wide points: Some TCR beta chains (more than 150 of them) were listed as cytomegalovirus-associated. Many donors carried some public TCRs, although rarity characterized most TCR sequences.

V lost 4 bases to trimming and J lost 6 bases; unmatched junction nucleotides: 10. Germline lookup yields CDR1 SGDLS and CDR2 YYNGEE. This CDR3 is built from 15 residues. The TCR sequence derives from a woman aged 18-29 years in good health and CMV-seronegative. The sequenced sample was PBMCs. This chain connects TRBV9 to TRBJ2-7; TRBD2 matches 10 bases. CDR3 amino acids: CASSKSGGAPGEQYF. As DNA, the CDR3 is TGTGCCAGCAGCAAAAGCGGGGGGGCCCCGGGCGAGCAGTACTTC. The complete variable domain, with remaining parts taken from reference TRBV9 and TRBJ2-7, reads DSGVTQTPKHLITATGQRVTLRCSPRSGDLSVYWYQQSLDQGLQFLIQYYNGEERAKGNILERFSAQQFPDLHSELNLSSLELGDSALYFCASSKSGGAPGEQYFGPGTRLTVT.